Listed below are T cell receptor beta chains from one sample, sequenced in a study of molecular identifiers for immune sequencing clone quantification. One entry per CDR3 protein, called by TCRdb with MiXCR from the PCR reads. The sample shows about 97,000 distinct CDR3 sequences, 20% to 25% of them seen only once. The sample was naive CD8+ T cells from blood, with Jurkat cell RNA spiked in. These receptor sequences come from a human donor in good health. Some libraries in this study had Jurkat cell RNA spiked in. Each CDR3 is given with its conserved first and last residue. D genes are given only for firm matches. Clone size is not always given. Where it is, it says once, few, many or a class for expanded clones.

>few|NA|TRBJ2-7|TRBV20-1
TGCAGTGCTAGTGGCAGGATTCCCTCCTACGAGCAGTACTTC
CSASGRIPSYEQYF
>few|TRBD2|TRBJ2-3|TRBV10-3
TGTGCCATCAGTGAGTCAGGGCTAGCGGGGGTTTGGACAGATACGCAGTATTTT
CAISESGLAGVWTDTQYF
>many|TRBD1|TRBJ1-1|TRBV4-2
TGTGCCAGCAGCCAAGGACCGGGACAGAGTTATACAAACACTGAAGCTTTCTTT
CASSQGPGQSYTNTEAFF
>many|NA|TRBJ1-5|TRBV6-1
TGTGCCAGCGCCAACGGCCGGGACTCAAATCAGCCCCAGCATTTT
CASANGRDSNQPQHF
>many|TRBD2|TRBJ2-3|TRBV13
TGTGCCAGCAGCCTCGGGGCTAGCGGTTCTAATACGCAGTATTTT
CASSLGASGSNTQYF
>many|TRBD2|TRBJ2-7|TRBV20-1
TGCAGTGCTAACTCCCGTGAGGTAGCGGGAGTTGCCGAGCAGTACTTC
CSANSREVAGVAEQYF
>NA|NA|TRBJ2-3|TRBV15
TGTGCCACCACGCGAACCAAGGAGTTTGGCACAGATACGCAGTATTTT
CATTRTKEFGTDTQYF
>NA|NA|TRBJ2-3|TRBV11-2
TGTGACAGCAGCTTATGGTACGGGGAGACAGATACGCAGTATTTT
CDSSLWYGETDTQYF
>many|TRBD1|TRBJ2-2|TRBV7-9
TGTGCCAGCAGCTTTACAGGGGGCGCAGGGAACACCGGGGAGCTGTTTTTT
CASSFTGGAGNTGELFF
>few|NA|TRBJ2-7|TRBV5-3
TGTGCCAGCAGCTTGGTAACTGCCAACTACGAGCAGTACTTC
CASSLVTANYEQYF
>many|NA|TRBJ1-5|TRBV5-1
TGCGCCAGCAGCTTGGGTGGCTCGGATTTTGGCAATCAGCCCCAGCATTTT
CASSLGGSDFGNQPQHF
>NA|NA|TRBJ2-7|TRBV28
TGTGCCAGCAGTTTTTCGGATTACTCCTACGAGCAGTACTTC
CASSFSDYSYEQYF
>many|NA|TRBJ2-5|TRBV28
TGTGCCAGCTCCGACCTCCTTCAAGAGACCCAGTACTTC
CASSDLLQETQYF
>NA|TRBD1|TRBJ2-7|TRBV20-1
TGCAGTGCTAGAGATCATAGGCAGGGGGTGTGCGAGCAGTACTTC
CSARDHRQGVCEQYF
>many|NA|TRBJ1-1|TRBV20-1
TGCAGTGCTAGAGGATGGGGGGACACTGAAGCTTTCTTT
CSARGWGDTEAFF
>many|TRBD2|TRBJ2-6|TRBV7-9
TGTGCCAGCAGCTCGTTCGCGACGCGGGAGTTTTCTGGGGCCAACGTCCTGACTTTC
CASSSFATREFSGANVLTF
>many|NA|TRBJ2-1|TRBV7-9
TGTGCCAGCAGCTTTCCTGAATACAATGAGCAGTTCTTC
CASSFPEYNEQFF
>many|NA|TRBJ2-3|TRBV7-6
TGTGCCAGCAGCAGCCTTCAGCTCAGCACAGATACGCAGTATTTT
CASSSLQLSTDTQYF
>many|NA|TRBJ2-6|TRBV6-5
TGTGCCAGCAGTTACGGGCCGGCTGGGGCCAACGTCCTGACTTTC
CASSYGPAGANVLTF
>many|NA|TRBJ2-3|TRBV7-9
TGTGCCAGCAGCTTTGCAGCTAGCACAGATACGCAGTATTTT
CASSFAASTDTQYF
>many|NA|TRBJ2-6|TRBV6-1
TGTGCCAGCACTCCGATAGAATCTGGGGCCAACGTCCTGACTTTC
CASTPIESGANVLTF
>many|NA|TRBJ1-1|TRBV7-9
TGTGCCAGCAGCTTAGTCCGGCTGAACACTGAAGCTTTCTTT
CASSLVRLNTEAFF
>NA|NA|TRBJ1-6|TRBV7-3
TGTGCCAGCAGCTTAACCGAGAATTCACCCCTCCACTTT
CASSLTENSPLHF
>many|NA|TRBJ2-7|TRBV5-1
TGCGCCAGCAGCTTGTGGACCTCCTACGAGCAGTACTTC
CASSLWTSYEQYF
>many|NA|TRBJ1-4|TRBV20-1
TGCAGTGCTAGTAGGGAGGAAAAACTGTTTTTT
CSASREEKLFF
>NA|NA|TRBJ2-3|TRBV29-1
TGCAGCGTTGAAGATATAAGCGTGTGGCGCACAGATACGCAGTATTTT
CSVEDISVWRTDTQYF
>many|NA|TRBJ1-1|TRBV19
TGTGCCAGTAGTACGGCGGGAGGGGCAAACACTGAAGCTTTCTTT
CASSTAGGANTEAFF
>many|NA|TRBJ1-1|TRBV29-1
TGCAGCGACGGGGTTGAAGAGGACGGATACAACACTGAAGCTTTCTTT
CSDGVEEDGYNTEAFF
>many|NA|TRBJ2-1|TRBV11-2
TGTGCCAGCAGCTTAGTCGCCTCTAACTCCTACAATGAGCAGTTCTTC
CASSLVASNSYNEQFF
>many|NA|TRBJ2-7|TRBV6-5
TGTGCCAGCAGTTATGCAGGGGCGCCCTACGAGCAGTACTTC
CASSYAGAPYEQYF
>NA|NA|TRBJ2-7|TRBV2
TGTGCCAGCAAAGAGGGATTCTACGAGCAGTACTTC
CASKEGFYEQYF